This T cell receptor (beta chain) was profiled in a study of tumor-infiltrating lymphocytes in localized non-small cell lung cancer. Regarding the study as a whole: Technical variation could not be separated from intratumor heterogeneity here. Only some patients had TCR sequencing, depending on available tissue.

The assay was immunoSEQ multiplex PCR, and TCRdb's table has in-frame clones only and misses some. The sample consists of about 2,700 clones, 55% to 65% of them appearing once. Comment on this clone: What it recognizes is unknown.

V was pared by 6 bases and J by 1 base, with 9 bases between. The length of the CDR3 is 12 residues. Germline V CDR1 and CDR2: SQVTM, ANQGSEA. The origin of this receptor is a human donor with non-small cell lung cancer. Sequenced material: uninvolved lung tissue not adjacent to the tumor. J is TRBJ1-2 and V is TRBV29-1; no definite D call. This chain's CDR3 is CSVIQNNYGYTF. CDR3 nucleotides: TGCAGCGTAATACAGAATAACTATGGCTACACCTTC.